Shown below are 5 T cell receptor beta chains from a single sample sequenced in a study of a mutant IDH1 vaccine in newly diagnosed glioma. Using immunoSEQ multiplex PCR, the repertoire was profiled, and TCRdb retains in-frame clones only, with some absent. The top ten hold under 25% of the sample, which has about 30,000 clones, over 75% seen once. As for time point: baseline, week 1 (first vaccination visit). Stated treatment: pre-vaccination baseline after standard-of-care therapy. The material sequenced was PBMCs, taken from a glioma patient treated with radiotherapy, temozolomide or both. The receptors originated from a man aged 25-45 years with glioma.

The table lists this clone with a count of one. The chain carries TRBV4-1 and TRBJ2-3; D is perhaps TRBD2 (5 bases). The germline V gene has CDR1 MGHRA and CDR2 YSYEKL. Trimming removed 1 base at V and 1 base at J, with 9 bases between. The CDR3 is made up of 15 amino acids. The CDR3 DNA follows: TGCGCCAGCAGCCAAGTAGGAGGAGGCACAGATACGCAGTATTTT. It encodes CASSQVGGGTDTQYF.

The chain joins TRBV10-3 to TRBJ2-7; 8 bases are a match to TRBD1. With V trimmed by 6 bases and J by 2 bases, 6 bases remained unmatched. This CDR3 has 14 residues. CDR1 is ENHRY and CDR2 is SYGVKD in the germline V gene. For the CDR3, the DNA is TGTGCCATCAGACCAGGGGGCAACGCCTACGAGCAGTACTTC. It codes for CAIRPGGNAYEQYF.

CDR3 residues: CASSLRAVNTEAFF. As DNA, the CDR3 is TGCGCCAGCAGCTTGAGGGCGGTGAACACTGAAGCTTTCTTT. The chain uses TRBV5-1 and TRBJ1-1; D gene unclear. This CDR3 region has 14 residues. Per germline, CDR1 SGHRS and CDR2 YFSETQ. V shed 1 base and J shed 0 bases, with 7 bases lying between them. Looking up the rest from reference TRBV5-1 and TRBJ1-1 gives the full variable domain: KAGVTQTPRYLIKTRGQQVTLSCSPISGHRSVSWYQQTPGQGLQFLFEYFSETQRNKGNFPGRFSGRQFSNSRSEMNVSTLELGDSALYLCASSLRAVNTEAFFGQGTRLTVV.

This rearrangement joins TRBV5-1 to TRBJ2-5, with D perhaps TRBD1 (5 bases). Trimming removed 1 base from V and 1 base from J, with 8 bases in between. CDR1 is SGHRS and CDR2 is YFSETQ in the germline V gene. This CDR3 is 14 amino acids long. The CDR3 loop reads CASSLSRVQETQYF. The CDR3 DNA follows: TGCGCCAGCAGCTTGAGCAGGGTCCAAGAGACCCAGTACTTC.

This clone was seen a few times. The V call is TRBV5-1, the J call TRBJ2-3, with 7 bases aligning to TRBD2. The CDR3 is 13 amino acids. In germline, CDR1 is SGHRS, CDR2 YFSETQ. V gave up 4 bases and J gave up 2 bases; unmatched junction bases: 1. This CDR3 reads CASSLAVTDTQYF. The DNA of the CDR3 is TGCGCCAGCAGCCTAGCGGTCACAGATACGCAGTATTTT. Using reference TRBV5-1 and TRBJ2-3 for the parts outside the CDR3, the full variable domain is KAGVTQTPRYLIKTRGQQVTLSCSPISGHRSVSWYQQTPGQGLQFLFEYFSETQRNKGNFPGRFSGRQFSNSRSEMNVSTLELGDSALYLCASSLAVTDTQYFGPGTRLTVL.